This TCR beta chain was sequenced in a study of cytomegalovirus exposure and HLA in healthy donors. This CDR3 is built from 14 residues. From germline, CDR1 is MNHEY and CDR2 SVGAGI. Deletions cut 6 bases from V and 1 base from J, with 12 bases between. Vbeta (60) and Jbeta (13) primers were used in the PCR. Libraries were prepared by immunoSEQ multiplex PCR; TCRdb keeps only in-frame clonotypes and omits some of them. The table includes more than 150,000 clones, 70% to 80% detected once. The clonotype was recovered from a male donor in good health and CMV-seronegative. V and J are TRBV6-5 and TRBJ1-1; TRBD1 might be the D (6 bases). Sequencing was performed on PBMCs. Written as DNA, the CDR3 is TGTGCCAGCAGCTTGGACAGCCCGAACACTGAAGCTTTCTTT. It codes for CASSLDSPNTEAFF.